The sample holds many counts of the clone carrying this TCR beta chain. Its cognate antigen is unknown. The sample is drawn from a study of CD8 T cells in ankylosing spondylitis. Study-level findings and limits: A TCR beta motif of under ten highly homologous variants appeared characteristic of ankylosing spondylitis blood. Reported data indicate significant enrichment of disease-linked clones within matched ankylosing spondylitis synovial fluid.

This CDR3 is built from 18 residues. Germline CDR1 SGHAT, CDR2 FQNNGV. J was trimmed by 6 bases and V by 7 bases; bases with no gene match: 21. Using quantitative 5'-RACE with molecular barcodes, the authors made TCR beta libraries. TCRdb called the 5' RACE reads again in MiXCR, with one record for every CDR3 protein. The sample lists 50,000 to 70,000 distinct CDR3 sequences; approximately 6% were seen once. This sequence was found in a male donor with ankylosing spondylitis. The J gene is TRBJ2-1, the V gene TRBV11-2; 7 nucleotides agree with TRBD2. Material: synovial fluid, either unsorted or a sorted T cell fraction (not recorded which). CDR3 in amino acids: CASTSLGTISRRGNEQFF. The CDR3 DNA follows: TGTGCCAGCACCAGCCTCGGGACTATCTCCCGACGGGGCAATGAGCAGTTCTTC. Full variable domain (missing parts from reference TRBV11-2 and TRBJ2-1): EAGVAQSPRYKIIEKRQSVAFWCNPISGHATLYWYQQILGQGPKLLIQFQNNGVVDDSQLPKDRFSAERLKGVDSTLKIQPAKLEDSAVYLCASTSLGTISRRGNEQFFGPGTRLTVL.